The source of this T cell receptor (beta chain) is a study of blood T cell repertoires in COVID-19. The repertoire was sequenced with immunoSEQ multiplex PCR; TCRdb's copy has only in-frame clones and lacks some. This sample carries about 350,000 clones, more than 70% of them seen once, and the ten largest clones take around 4%. Trimming stripped 3 bases from V and 2 bases from J, with 7 bases between. In germline, CDR1 is SGHNT, CDR2 YYREEE (reference sequence). This CDR3 region has 13 residues. Seattle participants joined during active infection and were tracked over time. The origin of this receptor is a woman in her fifties or sixties with COVID-19, enrolled during active disease. The rearrangement uses TRBV5-4 and TRBJ2-3, with D unresolved. The sequenced material came from peripheral blood. CDR3: CASSSYSTDTQYF. CDR3 nucleotide sequence: TGTGCCAGCAGCTCCTACTCCACAGATACGCAGTATTTT.